The present T cell receptor (beta chain) was sequenced within a study of T cell responses to AZD1222 COVID-19 vaccine. Measured with immunoSEQ multiplex PCR; TCRdb has only the in-frame clones, and not every one. Among 120,000 to 150,000 clones, over 75% were seen once, and the ten largest hold 5% to 5.5%. This clone was recorded only once. Antigen unknown. CDR3 size: 13 residues. The V end was cut by 6 bases, the J end by 2 bases, with 10 bases between. CDR1 and CDR2 from the germline V gene are MNHEY and SVGEGT. General study points: CD4 TCRs covered the whole spike, strongest at regions 160-218 and 743-854. Clonal diversity was possibly underestimated, and white British individuals and females predominated among donors. Baseline testing showed seropositivity in only six AZD1222 recipients. Epitopes outside B.1.351 and B.1.1.7 mutated regions reportedly drew nearly half of spike TCRs.

The sequences come from peripheral blood, collected 28 days after the second dose of the MenACWY control vaccine. The TCR originated in an adult who received the MenACWY meningococcal vaccine as a control. The chain employs TRBV6-2 or TRBV6-3 and TRBJ1-2; unclear D gene. The CDR3 here is CASSDEQNYGYTF. The CDR3 coding sequence is TGTGCCAGCAGCGACGAACAGAACTATGGCTACACCTTC.